This T cell receptor beta chain was observed in a study of T-cell memory formation after mild COVID-19. Study outcomes and limitations: Clones that contracted from day 15 to 85 were balanced CD4/CD8, while later expanders leaned CD4+. A second wave of clones peaked on day 37, and their SARS-CoV-2 specificity went unconfirmed. That cross-reactive memory joined was suggested by some responding clones appearing in pre-infection memory.

The CDR3 contains 14 residues. V lost 4 bases, J lost 2 bases, and 13 bases lay in between. Germline loops: CDR1 SGDLS, CDR2 YYNGEE. This clonotype has just a few counts. Its antigen is not known. MiXCR, applied by TCRdb to the 5' RACE reads, yields one record per CDR3 protein. The table includes under 300,000 distinct CDR3 sequences, 15% to 20% detected once. This chain uses TRBV9 with TRBJ2-7; D call uncertain. The sample was PBMCs or a T cell subset sorted from them (not recorded which). This clonotype was sampled from a young man who had mild COVID-19 (a few samples of this study predate the infection). Cell type and time point are not known. Here the CDR3 reads CASSPTSFPYEQYF. The CDR3 DNA follows: TGTGCCAGCAGCCCCACCTCGTTCCCCTACGAGCAGTACTTC.